The entry below describes one TCR beta chain. Indicated time point: blood from clinic visit 5 months post-surgery; TSC patient then seizure free. The V end lost 1 base, the J end lost 6 bases, and 16 bases lay between the germline ends. The CDR3 is 16 amino acids. Germline CDR1 LGHNT, CDR2 FRNRAP. The data originate from a study of brain T cells in children with intractable seizures. The repertoire was sequenced with immunoSEQ multiplex PCR; TCRdb's copy has only in-frame clones and lacks some. The sample records about 340,000 clones, nearly 95% being singletons. This specimen was peripheral blood, taken less than 6 months after surgery. The chain links TRBV12-5 to TRBJ1-3; D remains unclear. This clonotype was obtained from a boy younger than two with tuberous sclerosis and intractable seizures. The CDR3 region has the DNA TGTGCTAGTGGTTTGGATACCGGGAAGCCTAAAAACACCATATATTTT. Translating gives CASGLDTGKPKNTIYF.